A single sample is the source of the 30 T cell receptor beta chains below, sequenced in a study of blood T cell repertoires in COVID-19. Sequencing used immunoSEQ multiplex PCR; TCRdb keeps in-frame clones, though not all of them. Of approximately 97,000 clones detected, more than 75% appear once; the ten largest clones hold around 3%. The sequenced material came from peripheral blood. These receptors were obtained from a man between 50 and 59 years old with active or convalescent COVID-19.

The genes are TRBV14 and TRBJ2-1; D gene unclear. The V gene lost 5 bases and the J gene lost 6 bases, with 5 bases spanning the gap. This CDR3 is built from 11 residues. Germline V gives CDR1 SGHDN, CDR2 FVKESK. The CDR3 DNA follows: TGTGCCAGCAGCTATGTCAATGAGCAGTTCTTC. It is translated as CASSYVNEQFF.

This clone was seen once. The chain is built from TRBV7-2 and TRBJ2-7, with 11 bases lining up with TRBD1. Trimming cost V 5 bases and J 6 bases; bases outside gene matches: 6. Germline CDR1 is SGHTA and CDR2 is FQGNSA. This CDR3 has 14 amino acids. The CDR3, as DNA: TGTGCCAGCAGCCCCCGGGACAGGGGGGGCGAGCAGTACTTC. Protein: CASSPRDRGGEQYF.

The chain joins TRBV2 to TRBJ1-4; D may be TRBD1 (6 bases). V lost 4 bases and J 0 bases, leaving 12 bases between the germline ends. This CDR3 spans 16 amino acids. Germline CDR1 is SNHLY and CDR2 is FYNNEI. CDR3 coding DNA: TGTGCCAGCAGTGGGGATTCAGGGGCAACTAATGAAAAACTGTTTTTT. This codes for CASSGDSGATNEKLFF.

The V call is TRBV4-1, the J call TRBJ1-5; D perhaps matches TRBD1 (6 bases). Germline V CDR1 and CDR2: MGHRA, YSYEKL. This CDR3 is 16 amino acids long. V dropped 0 bases and J dropped 5 bases, with 14 bases sitting between them. The chain's CDR3 is CASSQDRSGDHQPQHF. CDR3 nucleotides: TGCGCCAGCAGCCAAGATAGGTCAGGGGATCATCAGCCCCAGCATTTT.

The chain recombines TRBV5-1 with TRBJ2-3; D is unclear. V lost 4 bases to trimming and J lost 6 bases, with 9 bases between them. CDR1 and CDR2 (germline): SGHRS, YFSETQ. This CDR3 region has 12 residues. In nucleotides, the CDR3 is TGCGCCAGCAGCCGAGAGGAGGATACGCAGTATTTT. Amino acid sequence: CASSREEDTQYF.

The chain employs TRBV3-1 (or the pseudogene TRBV3-2) and TRBJ1-1; D is uncertain. CDR1 and CDR2 from the germline V gene are LGHDT and YNNKEL (reference sequence). The V end was cut by 1 base, the J end by 1 base, with 7 bases between. This CDR3 region has 14 residues. This CDR3 is CASSQAGKNTEAFF. The CDR3 DNA reads TGTGCCAGCAGCCAAGCCGGGAAGAACACTGAAGCTTTCTTT.

CDR3 amino acids: CASSLYGDSLGETQYF. In DNA, the CDR3 is TGTGCCAGCAGTTTATACGGGGACAGCCTGGGGGAGACCCAGTACTTC. This chain joins TRBV27 and TRBJ2-5; 7 nucleotides align to TRBD1. Germline V gives CDR1 MNHEY, CDR2 SMNVEV (reference sequence). This CDR3 region has 16 residues. The V gene end was trimmed by 1 base and the J gene end by 5 bases; junction bases not matched to a gene: 10.

This chain joins TRBV27 and TRBJ1-2; possibly TRBD1 for D (6 bases). Germline CDR1 and CDR2: MNHEY and SMNVEV (reference sequence). V gave up 4 bases and J gave up 6 bases, with 15 bases separating them. The CDR3 has 14 amino acids. The CDR3 region is CASSSKGVRDGYTF. CDR3 coding DNA: TGTGCCAGCAGTTCAAAGGGGGTCAGGGATGGCTACACCTTC.

This chain links TRBV5-1 with TRBJ2-2; possibly TRBD1 for D (6 bases). The V gene lost 2 bases and the J gene lost 4 bases, with 12 bases spanning the gap. The germline V gene has CDR1 SGHRS and CDR2 YFSETQ. CDR3 size: 15 residues. The CDR3 bases are TGCGCCAGCAGCTTTAATACAGGGTCCACCGGGGAGCTGTTTTTT. It encodes CASSFNTGSTGELFF.

The V call is TRBV7-9, the J call TRBJ1-1, with no clear D. The CDR3 covers 13 residues. Germline CDR1 and CDR2: SEHNR and FQNEAQ (reference sequence). Trimming stripped 1 base from V and 7 bases from J, with 10 bases between. CDR3 sequence: CASSLGLLYEAFF. The CDR3 bases are TGTGCCAGCAGCTTAGGGTTGCTCTATGAAGCTTTCTTT.

The J gene is TRBJ1-2, the V gene TRBV5-8, with 7 nucleotides matching TRBD1. The ends lost 4 bases at V and 4 bases at J; junction bases unmatched: 10. From germline, CDR1 is SGHTS and CDR2 YDEGEE. This CDR3 is built from 15 residues. The CDR3 DNA follows: TGTGCCAGCAGCCCCCAGGGACAGACCGGCTATGGCTACACCTTC. This gives the protein CASSPQGQTGYGYTF.

V is TRBV28 and J is TRBJ2-1; 8 bases fit TRBD1. Germline assignment: CDR1 MDHEN and CDR2 SYDVKM. J gave up 6 bases and V 2 bases, and 9 bases lay outside the gene matches. This CDR3 spans 16 amino acids. DNA of the CDR3: TGTGCCAGCAGTTTAGAGACAGGGGTCGTCATCAATGAGCAGTTCTTC. Translated, it gives CASSLETGVVINEQFF.

The gene calls are TRBV30 and TRBJ1-2, with TRBD1 matching over 8 bases. From germline, CDR1 is GTSNPN and CDR2 SVGIG (reference sequence). CDR3 length: 16 residues. V was pared by 3 bases and J by 3 bases, with 12 bases of the junction left unmatched. The CDR3 nucleotides are TGTGCCTGGAGCCGGGGCAGGGGGCAGATTCACTATGGCTACACCTTC. Amino acid sequence: CAWSRGRGQIHYGYTF.

The chain combines TRBV5-1 with TRBJ1-6, with D unclear. The V gene's germline CDR1 is SGHRS and CDR2 YFSETQ. V was shortened by 0 bases and J by 0 bases, with 7 bases between the two germline ends. This CDR3 region has 16 residues. The CDR3: CASSLAGSSYNSPLHF. The CDR3 nucleotides are TGCGCCAGCAGCTTGGCGGGGAGCTCCTATAATTCACCCCTCCACTTT.

The DNA for the CDR3 is TGTGCCAGCAGCTCCGTCGAGACCCAGTACTTC. Translating it yields CASSSVETQYF. The J gene is TRBJ2-5, the V gene TRBV11-3; D gene ambiguous. CDR1 and CDR2 from the germline V gene are SGHNT and YENEEA. Between the trimmed V and J ends, which lost 4 bases and 5 bases, there was a span of 5 bases. The CDR3 totals 11 residues.

This clone was counted a single time. This chain connects TRBV19 to TRBJ2-5, with TRBD2 as a possible D gene (6 bases). Deletions cut 1 base from V and 4 bases from J, with 10 bases between. The CDR3 is 14 amino acids. CDR1 LNHDA and CDR2 SQIVND come from the germline V gene (reference sequence). The CDR3 region has the DNA TGTGCCAGTAGTATAGGCCCCGGGGGAGAGACCCAGTACTTC. Its translation: CASSIGPGGETQYF.

In DNA, the CDR3 is TGCGCCAGCAGCCAAGAGTCTTTGCGGGGGGGCACAGATACGCAGTATTTT. This sequence encodes CASSQESLRGGTDTQYF. J is TRBJ2-3 and V is TRBV4-3; 8 bases fit TRBD2. The CDR3 contains 17 residues. CDR1 is LGHNA, CDR2 YSLEER, per germline. Trimming at V came to 0 bases and at J to 1 base, leaving 6 bases not matched to a gene.

J is TRBJ2-4 and V is TRBV10-2; D unresolved. Trimming stripped 8 bases from V and 3 bases from J, with 20 bases between. The length of the CDR3 is 16 residues. The germline V gene encodes CDR1 WSHSY and CDR2 SAAADI. This chain's CDR3 is CASPEERTTNKNIQYF. Written as DNA, the CDR3 is TGCGCCAGCCCCGAGGAGAGAACCACCAACAAAAACATTCAGTACTTC.

CDR3 nucleotides: TGTGCCAGCACCTACCAGGCAACTAATGAAAAACTGTTTTTT. Translated, it gives CASTYQATNEKLFF. This sequence joins TRBV28 and TRBJ1-4; no definite D call. Germline V gene data show CDR1 as MDHEN and CDR2 as SYDVKM. This CDR3 has 14 amino acids. Deletions cut 7 bases from V and 0 bases from J, with 9 bases between.

The chain carries TRBV9 and TRBJ2-1; 9 nucleotides agree with TRBD2. This CDR3 has 15 residues. Germline V gene sequence: CDR1 SGDLS, CDR2 YYNGEE. The trim removed 2 bases at V and 7 bases at J, leaving 7 bases unmatched. This CDR3 reads CASSVEAGGHNEQFF. CDR3 sequence (DNA): TGTGCCAGCAGCGTGGAGGCGGGGGGGCATAATGAGCAGTTCTTC.

In this sample, this clone turned up once. The chain joins TRBV19 to TRBJ2-2; D possibly corresponds to TRBD1 (5 bases). The germline CDR1 and CDR2 sequences are LNHDA and SQIVND (reference sequence). The ends were cut back, 8 bases at V and 2 bases at J, with 18 bases in the middle. The CDR3 sequence is 16 residues long. CDR3 amino acids: CASATWGRQNTGELFF. The CDR3, as DNA: TGTGCCAGTGCTACCTGGGGCAGACAAAACACCGGGGAGCTGTTTTTT.

The chain couples TRBV7-2 to TRBJ2-3, with D perhaps matching TRBD2 (7 bases). There are 15 residues in the CDR3. V lost 7 bases and J 3 bases, leaving 17 bases between the germline ends. Germline V CDR1 and CDR2: SGHTA, FQGNSA. CDR3 amino acids: CASNRGAGSTDTQYF. The CDR3 nucleotides read TGTGCCAGCAACCGGGGGGCCGGGAGTACAGATACGCAGTATTTT.

This clone was found once. The chain is built from TRBV10-3 and TRBJ1-1; 9 positions agree with TRBD1. V was clipped by 1 base and J by 3 bases; unmatched bases: 6. The germline CDR1 and CDR2 sequences are ENHRY and SYGVKD. There are 16 residues in the CDR3. The CDR3: CAISEWNRGRDTEAFF. CDR3 DNA sequence: TGTGCCATCAGTGAGTGGAACAGGGGGCGGGACACTGAAGCTTTCTTT.

The chain uses TRBV3-1 (or the pseudogene TRBV3-2) and TRBJ1-4; D is ambiguous. The V end lost 3 bases, the J end lost 8 bases, and 4 bases lay between the germline ends. Germline lookup yields CDR1 LGHDT and CDR2 YNNKEL (reference sequence). The CDR3 is 11 residues long. The CDR3 region has the DNA TGTGCCAGCAGCCAGTCGGAAAAACTGTTTTTT. It is translated as CASSQSEKLFF.

This clone was detected once. This chain joins TRBV6-1 and TRBJ1-2, with D hard to call. CDR3 length equals 13 residues. Germline CDR1 reads MNHNS; CDR2 reads SASEGT. Deletions cut 3 bases from V and 4 bases from J, with 9 bases between. Here the CDR3 DNA reads TGTGCCAGCAGTGACAACCTACCCTATGGCTACACCTTC. As protein: CASSDNLPYGYTF.

This chain links TRBV6-5 with TRBJ2-1; no clear D. V dropped 2 bases and J dropped 4 bases, with 6 bases sitting between them. This CDR3 spans 13 amino acids. CDR1 and CDR2 (germline): MNHEY, SVGAGI. DNA of the CDR3: TGTGCCAGCAGTTACCCCCAATACAATGAGCAGTTCTTC. Protein product: CASSYPQYNEQFF.

The V call is TRBV2, the J call TRBJ2-6; D is possibly TRBD1 (6 bases). The germline V gene has CDR1 SNHLY and CDR2 FYNNEI. This CDR3 has 15 residues. Trimming stripped 5 bases from V and 0 bases from J, with 8 bases between. The CDR3 region is CASSTGYSGANVLTF. DNA for the CDR3: TGTGCCAGCAGTACAGGGTACTCTGGGGCCAACGTCCTGACTTTC. The full variable domain, completed using reference TRBV2 and TRBJ2-6, is EPEVTQTPSHQVTQMGQEVILRCVPISNHLYFYWYRQILGQKVEFLVSFYNNEISEKSEIFDDQFSVERPDGSNFTLKIRSTKLEDSAMYFCASSTGYSGANVLTFGAGSRLTVL.

The chain joins TRBV20-1 to TRBJ2-5; possible D gene TRBD1, 6 bases. Trimming pared 3 bases from V and 4 bases from J, leaving 6 bases between. The V gene's germline CDR1 is DFQATT and CDR2 SNEGSKA (reference sequence). This CDR3 has 11 residues. The CDR3 sequence: CSARDRETQYF. The DNA for the CDR3 is TGCAGTGCTAGGGACAGAGAGACCCAGTACTTC.

V gene TRBV5-1 combines with J gene TRBJ1-4; TRBD1 matches at 7 bases. Per the germline V gene, CDR1 is SGHRS and CDR2 is YFSETQ. The CDR3 length is 15 residues. The V segment lost 5 bases and the J segment 7 bases; nucleotides outside the gene matches: 11. The CDR3 DNA reads as TGCGCCAGCAGGCGGGGGGACAGCTTGATTGAAAAACTGTTTTTT. Protein: CASRRGDSLIEKLFF.

The chain links TRBV7-8 to TRBJ2-1; TRBD2 matches 8 bases. The CDR3 extends over 15 amino acids. Germline CDR1 reads SGHVS; CDR2 reads FQNEAQ. Trimming took 2 bases from V and 3 from J; bases not matched to a gene: 3. CDR3 bases: TGTGCCAGCAGCTTAAGCGGGGGAGGCTACAATGAGCAGTTCTTC. This translates into CASSLSGGGYNEQFF.